The clone carrying this T cell receptor (beta chain) came up many times. What it recognizes is unknown. This record comes from a study of T cells in Graves' hyperthyroidism and ophthalmopathy. Findings and limits, study-wide: Progression to ophthalmopathy was predicted a median of 6.5 months early. Stable hyperthyroidism and ophthalmopathy were separated using 13 V-J signatures. Expanded thyroid clonotypes (above 0.001) were mostly also found in blood.

The diagnoses drew upon clinical symptoms, serum thyroxine and TRAb, thyroid ultrasound and orbital computed tomography. What was amplified from RNA transcripts were TCR beta CDR3 regions. HTBI primers were the set used in a first-round RT-PCR of the TCR CDR3. Via MiXCR, TCRdb re-called the multiplex PCR reads, giving one row per CDR3 protein. The sample lists roughly 300,000 distinct CDR3 sequences, about 20% occurring once. This CDR3 spans 12 amino acids. Trimming shortened V by 4 bases and J by 3 bases, and 3 bases separated the two germline ends. Germline-derived CDR1 and CDR2 are KGHSH and LQKENI.

The rearrangement joins TRBV18 to TRBJ1-4; D unclear. Specimen: blood. The sequence was obtained from a woman aged 50 to 60 with Graves' hyperthyroidism. The CDR3 loop reads CASSQPNEKLFF. The CDR3 coding sequence is TGTGCCAGCTCACAACCTAATGAAAAACTGTTTTTT.